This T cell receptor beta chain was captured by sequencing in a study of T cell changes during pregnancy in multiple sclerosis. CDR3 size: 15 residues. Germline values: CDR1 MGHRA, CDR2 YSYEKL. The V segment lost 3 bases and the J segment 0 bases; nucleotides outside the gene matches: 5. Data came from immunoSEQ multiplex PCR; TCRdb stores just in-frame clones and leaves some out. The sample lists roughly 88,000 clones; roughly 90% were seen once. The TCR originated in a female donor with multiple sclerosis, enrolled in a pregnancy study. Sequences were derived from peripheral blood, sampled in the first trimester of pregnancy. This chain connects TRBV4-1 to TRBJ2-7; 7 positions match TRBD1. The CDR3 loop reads CASSHVGTASYEQYF. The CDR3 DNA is TGCGCCAGCAGCCATGTCGGGACAGCCTCCTACGAGCAGTACTTC.